This TCR beta chain was recorded in a study of early T cells in non-severe SARS-CoV-2 infection. TCRdb independently ran MiXCR on the 5' RACE reads; one entry per CDR3 protein. The sample contains 40,000 or so distinct CDR3 sequences, around 6% of which appear only once. This clonotype appeared many times. Material for sequencing was whole blood. The sequence derives from an adult who was a healthcare worker with PCR-confirmed SARS-CoV-2 infection or an uninfected control (not recorded which).

This chain's CDR3 is CASSLRDTGWSEQYF. CDR3 bases: TGTGCCAGCAGCTTGCGTGACACCGGGTGGTCAGAGCAGTACTTC. V gene TRBV5-5 combines with J gene TRBJ2-7; no clear D gene. The CDR3 extends over 15 amino acids. In germline, CDR1 is SGHKS, CDR2 YYEKEE (reference sequence). The V end lost 1 base, the J end lost 7 bases, and 18 bases lay between the germline ends. The variable domain in full, with the rest retrieved from reference TRBV5-5 and TRBJ2-7, is DAGVTQSPTHLIKTRGQQVTLRCSPISGHKSVSWYQQVLGQGPQFIFQYYEKEERGRGNFPDRFSARQFPNYSSELNVNALLLGDSALYLCASSLRDTGWSEQYFGPGTRLTVT.